Below are 9 T cell receptor beta chains sequenced from a single sample in a study of CD4 T cells in relation to SARS-CoV-2 and coronaviruses. Some clones are missing from TCRdb's copy, which holds only in-frame ones; the method was immunoSEQ multiplex PCR. The sample holds roughly 17,000 clones, around 77% seen once. The unexposed donors gave CD4+ T cells in about 2011-2018, prior to COVID-19. The cells were cultured for 9 to 11 days before CD4+ T cells were isolated. Antigens for these TCRs are unknown. Sequences were obtained from CD4+ T cells from PBMCs, cultured in vitro. These receptors originate from a human donor in good health.

The rearrangement uses TRBV10-3 and TRBJ2-5; a weak D match, TRBD2 (7 bases). The V end was cut by 3 bases, the J end by 1 base, with 18 bases between. Looked up from germline, CDR1 is ENHRY and CDR2 is SYGVKD. The CDR3 totals 17 residues. CDR3 DNA: TGTGCCATCAGTGAAGGGGGGGCAACAGACGCCCAAGAGACCCAGTACTTC. Translation gives CAISEGGATDAQETQYF.

The gene calls are TRBV5-1 and TRBJ2-3, with D tentatively TRBD2 (6 bases). In germline, CDR1 is SGHRS, CDR2 YFSETQ. The CDR3 consists of 16 residues. Between the trimmed V and J ends, which lost 0 bases and 1 base, there was a span of 12 bases. CDR3 protein: CASSLGYSGGTDTQYF. CDR3 in DNA: TGCGCCAGCAGCTTGGGTTATAGCGGCGGCACAGATACGCAGTATTTT.

In its sample, this clone is large (0.1 to 1%). The rearrangement joins TRBV7-9 to TRBJ1-5; 8 positions match TRBD1. The V segment lost 1 base and the J segment 5 bases; nucleotides outside the gene matches: 4. The CDR3 is made up of 15 amino acids. Germline V gives CDR1 SEHNR, CDR2 FQNEAQ (reference sequence). Written as DNA, the CDR3 is TGTGCCAGCAGCTTAGGAGGACAGGGCTATCAGCCCCAGCATTTT. Encoded protein: CASSLGGQGYQPQHF.

This chain uses TRBV6-1 with TRBJ2-1; 7 bases are a match to TRBD2. This CDR3 comprises 17 residues. Losses at the gene ends were 2 bases for V and 0 bases for J; bases not matched to a gene: 7. Germline CDR1 MNHNS, CDR2 SASEGT. The CDR3 nucleotides are TGTGCCAGCAGTGAATTGGGCGGGAGTTTCTCCTACAATGAGCAGTTCTTC. Translated: CASSELGGSFSYNEQFF.

This chain links TRBV2 with TRBJ2-1; 12 nucleotides align to TRBD2. Germline CDR1 is SNHLY and CDR2 is FYNNEI. The CDR3 sequence is 16 residues long. V was clipped by 3 bases and J by 3 bases; unmatched bases: 3. The DNA of the CDR3 is TGTGCCAGCAGTGAGTGGACTAGCGGGATCTACAATGAGCAGTTCTTC. Translation: CASSEWTSGIYNEQFF.

This chain connects TRBV24-1 to TRBJ2-7, with 9 bases fitting TRBD1. Germline V lookup: CDR1 KGHDR, CDR2 SFDVKD. V trimming: 4 bases; J trimming: 8 bases; junction bases outside the gene matches: 5. The CDR3 extends over 13 amino acids. The CDR3 sequence: CATSEGQGLKQYF. As DNA, the CDR3 is TGTGCCACCAGTGAAGGACAGGGGCTTAAGCAGTACTTC.

In this sample, this clone turned up a few times. This chain connects TRBV12-5 to TRBJ1-1, with D unclear. The V end was cut by 2 bases, the J end by 1 base, with 11 bases between. Germline V gives CDR1 LGHNT, CDR2 FRNRAP. The CDR3 is 15 amino acids. CDR3 protein: CASGLFGGGNTEAFF. CDR3 coding DNA: TGTGCTAGTGGTTTGTTCGGCGGAGGGAACACTGAAGCTTTCTTT.

The J gene is TRBJ2-1, the V gene TRBV14; D remains ambiguous. Trimming shortened V by 1 base and J by 7 bases, and 11 bases separated the two germline ends. The CDR3 spans 14 residues. Germline loops: CDR1 SGHDN, CDR2 FVKESK. The CDR3 protein is CASSQGRNWNEQFF. For the CDR3, the DNA is TGTGCCAGCAGCCAAGGGAGAAATTGGAATGAGCAGTTCTTC.

The rearrangement joins TRBV3-1 (or the pseudogene TRBV3-2) to TRBJ2-2; D is possibly TRBD2 (5 bases). Germline assignment: CDR1 LGHDT and CDR2 YNNKEL (reference sequence). The V gene lost 4 bases and the J gene lost 5 bases, with 11 bases spanning the gap. CDR3 length equals 14 residues. CDR3 sequence (DNA): TGTGCCAGCAGCCCACCCCGGGGAACCGGGGAGCTGTTTTTT. Residues: CASSPPRGTGELFF.